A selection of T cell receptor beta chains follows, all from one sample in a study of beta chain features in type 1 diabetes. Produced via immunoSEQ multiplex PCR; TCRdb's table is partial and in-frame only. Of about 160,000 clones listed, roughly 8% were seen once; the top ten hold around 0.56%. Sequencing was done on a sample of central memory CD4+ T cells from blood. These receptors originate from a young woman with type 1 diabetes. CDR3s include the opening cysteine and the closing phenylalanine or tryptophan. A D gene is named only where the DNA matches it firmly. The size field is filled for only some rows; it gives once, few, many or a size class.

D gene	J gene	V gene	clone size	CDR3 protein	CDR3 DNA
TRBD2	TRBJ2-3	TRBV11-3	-	CASSPGLAGSTDTQYF	TGTGCCAGCAGCCCAGGACTAGCGGGGAGCACAGATACGCAGTATTTT
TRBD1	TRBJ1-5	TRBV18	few	CASSMDRDQPQHF	TGTGCCAGCTCTATGGACAGGGATCAGCCCCAGCATTTT
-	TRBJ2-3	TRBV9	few	CASSAPSGGPGTQYF	TGTGCCAGCAGCGCACCCTCGGGGGGCCCTGGTACGCAGTATTTT
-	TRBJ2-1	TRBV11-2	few	CASSLGQGNYNEQFF	TGTGCCAGCAGCCTCGGGCAGGGGAACTACAATGAGCAGTTCTTC
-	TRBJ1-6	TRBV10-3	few	CAIRQGNSPLHF	TGTGCCATCAGACAGGGAAACTCACCCCTCCACTTT
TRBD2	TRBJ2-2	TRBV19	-	CASIPGLAAYTGELFF	TGTGCCAGTATCCCCGGACTAGCGGCCTACACCGGGGAGCTGTTTTTT
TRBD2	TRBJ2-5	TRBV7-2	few	CASSLGGTSGRETQYF	TGTGCCAGCAGCTTAGGGGGGACTAGCGGGAGAGAGACCCAGTACTTC
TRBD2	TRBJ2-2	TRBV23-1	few	CASSLGGTGELFF	TGCGCCAGCAGTCTCGGGGGGACCGGGGAGCTGTTTTTT
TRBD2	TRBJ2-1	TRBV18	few	CASSPRTSGSGYNEQFF	TGTGCCAGCTCACCACGGACTAGCGGGAGCGGCTACAATGAGCAGTTCTTC
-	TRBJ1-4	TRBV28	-	CASSPGQFNEKLFF	TGTGCCAGCAGTCCAGGCCAGTTTAATGAAAAACTGTTTTTT
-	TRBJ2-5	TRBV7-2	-	CASTKFGADETQYF	TGTGCCAGCACCAAATTTGGGGCAGACGAGACCCAGTACTTC
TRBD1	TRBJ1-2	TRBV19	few	CASTETGTGGGYTF	TGTGCCAGTACGGAAACCGGGACAGGGGGTGGCTACACCTTC
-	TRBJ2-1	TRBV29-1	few	CSVSRLSSYNEQFF	TGCAGCGTTAGTCGGTTGAGCTCCTACAATGAGCAGTTCTTC
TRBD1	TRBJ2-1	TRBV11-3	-	CASSPGTGGKFGEQFF	TGTGCCAGCAGCCCGGGGACAGGGGGTAAGTTCGGCGAGCAGTTCTTC
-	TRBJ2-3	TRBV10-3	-	CAIKGQGGTDTQYF	TGTGCCATCAAAGGGCAGGGTGGTACAGATACGCAGTATTTT
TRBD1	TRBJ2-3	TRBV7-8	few	CASSWDRHTDTQYF	TGTGCCAGCAGCTGGGACAGACACACAGATACGCAGTATTTT
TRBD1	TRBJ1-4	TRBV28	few	CASRGQGAIREKLFF	TGTGCCAGCAGAGGACAGGGGGCGATTCGTGAAAAACTGTTTTTT
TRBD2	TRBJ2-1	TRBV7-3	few	CASSFSGGAPFF	TGTGCCAGCAGCTTTAGCGGGGGGGCCCCGTTCTTC
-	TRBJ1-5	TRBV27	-	CASSFTGSQPQHF	TGTGCCAGCAGTTTTACGGGTTCTCAGCCCCAGCATTTT
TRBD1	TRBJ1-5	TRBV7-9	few	CASSLEMGQGYSNQPQHF	TGTGCCAGCAGCTTAGAAATGGGACAGGGATATAGCAATCAGCCCCAGCATTTT
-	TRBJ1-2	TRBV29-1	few	CSVEDDRRESRGRAGYTF	TGCAGCGTTGAAGACGATCGCCGTGAGAGTCGGGGGAGGGCTGGCTACACCTTC
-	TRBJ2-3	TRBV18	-	CASSRNQGTSTDTQYF	TGTGCCAGCTCCCGAAACCAGGGGACCAGCACAGATACGCAGTATTTT
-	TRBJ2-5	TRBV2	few	CASTRDSMYQETQYF	TGTGCCAGCACCCGGGACTCCATGTACCAAGAGACCCAGTACTTC
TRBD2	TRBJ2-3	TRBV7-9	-	CASSLELAADTQYF	TGTGCCAGCAGCTTAGAACTAGCGGCAGATACGCAGTATTTT
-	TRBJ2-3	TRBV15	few	CATSSGVADTQYF	TGTGCCACCAGCTCGGGGGTCGCAGATACGCAGTATTTT
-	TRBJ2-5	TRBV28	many	CASSRVTQYF	TGTGCCAGCAGCCGTGTTACCCAGTACTTC
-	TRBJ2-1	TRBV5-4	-	CASSLGILSYDNEQFF	TGTGCCAGCAGCTTGGGCATCCTAAGTTACGACAATGAGCAGTTCTTC
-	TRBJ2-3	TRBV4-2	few	CASSQDHSKPTDTQYF	TGTGCCAGCAGCCAAGATCATTCGAAGCCCACAGATACGCAGTATTTT
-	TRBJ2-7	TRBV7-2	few	CASSSQSGSYEQYF	TGTGCCAGCAGCTCACAAAGCGGGTCCTACGAGCAGTACTTC
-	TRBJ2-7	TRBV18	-	CASSPLNEFTYEQYF	TGTGCCAGCTCACCACTAAATGAGTTCACCTACGAGCAGTACTTC
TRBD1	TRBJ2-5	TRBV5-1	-	CASSPVDRGETQYF	TGCGCCAGCAGCCCGGTGGACAGGGGAGAGACCCAGTACTTC
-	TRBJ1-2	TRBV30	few	CASGGKGNYGYTF	TGTGCCTCAGGAGGCAAGGGAAACTATGGCTACACCTTC
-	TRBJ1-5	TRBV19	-	CASSIYWQGKNQPQHF	TGTGCCAGTAGTATATATTGGCAGGGGAAGAATCAGCCCCAGCATTTT
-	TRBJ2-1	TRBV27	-	CASPGQTYNEQFF	TGTGCCAGCCCCGGACAGACCTACAATGAGCAGTTCTTC
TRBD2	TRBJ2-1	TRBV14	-	CASSQGGLAFSYNEQFF	TGTGCCAGCAGCCAAGGGGGACTAGCGTTCTCCTACAATGAGCAGTTCTTC
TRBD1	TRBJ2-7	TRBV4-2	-	CASSPQGGQGAYEQYF	TGTGCCAGCAGCCCACAGGGGGGACAGGGGGCCTACGAGCAGTACTTC
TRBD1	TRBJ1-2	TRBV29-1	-	CSARQGGDYGYTF	TGCAGCGCTAGACAGGGCGGGGACTATGGCTACACCTTC
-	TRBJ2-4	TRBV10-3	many	CAISGSKNIQYF	TGTGCCATCTCGGGGTCCAAAAACATTCAGTACTTC
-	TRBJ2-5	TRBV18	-	CASSQRAEETQYF	TGTGCCAGCTCCCAGCGGGCGGAAGAGACCCAGTACTTC
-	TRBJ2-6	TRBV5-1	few	CASSWVRGSYPGANVLTF	TGCGCCAGCAGCTGGGTCAGGGGCTCTTATCCTGGGGCCAACGTCCTGACTTTC
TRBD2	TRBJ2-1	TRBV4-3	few	CASSPTAGTRVGEQFF	TGCGCCAGCAGCCCGACCGCCGGGACTAGAGTTGGTGAGCAGTTCTTC
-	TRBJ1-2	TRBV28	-	CASSLSGGRYGYTF	TGTGCCAGCAGTTTAAGCGGGGGTCGCTATGGCTACACCTTC
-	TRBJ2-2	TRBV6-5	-	CASRPSGTGELFF	TGTGCCAGCAGACCGAGCGGCACCGGGGAGCTGTTTTTT
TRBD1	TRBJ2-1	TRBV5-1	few	CASGLRTGTYNEQFF	TGCGCCAGCGGTCTCAGGACAGGGACCTACAATGAGCAGTTCTTC
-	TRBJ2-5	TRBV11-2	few	CASSLTGSKTQYF	TGTGCCAGCAGCTTAACGGGTAGCAAGACCCAGTACTTC
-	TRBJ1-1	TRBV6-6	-	CASSYPQGQGYTEAFF	TGTGCCAGCAGTTACCCACAGGGCCAGGGGTACACTGAAGCTTTCTTT
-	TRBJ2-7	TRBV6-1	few	CASSARGDRVYEQYF	TGTGCCAGCAGCGCGCGGGGGGACAGGGTCTACGAGCAGTACTTC
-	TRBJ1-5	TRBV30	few	CALGLSQRQPQHF	TGTGCCTTAGGACTCTCACAAAGGCAGCCCCAGCATTTT
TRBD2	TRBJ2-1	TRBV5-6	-	CASSPRDYSNEQFF	TGTGCCAGCAGCCCCCGGGACTACAGCAATGAGCAGTTCTTC
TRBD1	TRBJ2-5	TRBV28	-	CASSSIQGLEETQYF	TGTGCCAGCAGCTCAATACAGGGGCTGGAAGAGACCCAGTACTTC
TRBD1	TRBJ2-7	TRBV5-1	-	CASRQGAIYEQYF	TGCGCCAGCCGACAGGGTGCTATCTACGAGCAGTACTTC
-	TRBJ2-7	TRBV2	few	CASSAMSYEQYF	TGTGCCAGCAGTGCAATGTCCTACGAGCAGTACTTC